This TCR beta chain was captured in a study of monozygotic twins with inflammatory bowel disease. TCRdb reworked the 5' RACE reads into one entry per CDR3 protein, no DNA. The record lists about 300,000 distinct CDR3 sequences, of which the ten most abundant hold approximately 5.9%. The CDR3 has 15 amino acids. CDR1 DFQATT and CDR2 SNEGSKA come from the germline V gene (reference sequence). This receptor was obtained from a human donor with ulcerative colitis or Crohn's disease, or a healthy co-twin of an affected twin (not recorded which). This chain uses TRBV20-1 with TRBJ1-1; TCRdb names TRBD1, which stays unverified in the absence of DNA. The sequencing sample was made of blood. The CDR3 sequence: CSARALGRGNTEAFF.